These 24 T cell receptor beta chains were all obtained from the same sample, sequenced in a study of neoadjuvant anti-PD-1 for oral cavity cancer. This table comes from immunoSEQ multiplex PCR, and its TCRdb copy is limited to in-frame clones, with some not included. This table has approximately 15,000 clones, around 40% appearing once. Stated time point: after neoadjuvant nivolumab, at surgical resection. Sequences were derived from tumor tissue, sampled after nivolumab (anti-PD-1) treatment. These receptors all stem from a person aged 35-79 years with oral cavity squamous cell carcinoma.

By share, this clone ranks as medium-sized. The chain uses TRBV6-6 and TRBJ2-1; D gene ambiguous. The CDR3 loop spans 12 amino acids. Trimming cost V 2 bases and J 8 bases, with 7 bases left between them. In germline, CDR1 is MNHNY, CDR2 SVGAGI (reference sequence). This CDR3 reads CASSYPVDEQFF. For the CDR3, the DNA is TGTGCCAGCAGTTACCCCGTCGATGAGCAGTTCTTC.

This clone was observed a few times. The chain employs TRBV28 and TRBJ1-2; the D is unclear. The V gene's germline CDR1 is MDHEN and CDR2 SYDVKM. The CDR3 consists of 12 residues. With 6 bases removed from V and 3 bases from J, the gap between germline ends came to 8 bases. The CDR3 loop reads CASRRHDYGYTF. The CDR3 DNA is TGTGCCAGCAGGCGACACGACTATGGCTACACCTTC.

The J gene is TRBJ2-3, the V gene TRBV11-3; D is uncertain. The V and J ends lost 3 bases and 3 bases respectively, with 4 bases between them. Germline V gene data show CDR1 as SGHNT and CDR2 as YENEEA. The CDR3 spans 12 residues. The CDR3, as DNA: TGTGCCAGCAGCTTTGGTACAGATACGCAGTATTTT. Translation: CASSFGTDTQYF.

The rearrangement links TRBV4-3 to TRBJ1-2; maybe TRBD1 (5 bases). The CDR3 length is 14 residues. Germline CDR1 LGHNA, CDR2 YSLEER. Deletions cut 1 base from V and 8 bases from J, with 14 bases between. The CDR3 nucleotides read TGCGCCAGCAGCCAAGGGGGGTATTTGGAAGGCTACACCTTC. Protein sequence: CASSQGGYLEGYTF.

The chain links TRBV5-1 to TRBJ1-1, with D unclear. CDR1 and CDR2 from the germline V gene are SGHRS and YFSETQ. Trimming stripped 8 bases from V and 0 bases from J, with 29 bases between. This CDR3 has 19 amino acids. The CDR3 DNA sequence: TGCGCCAGGACGCCTATCCCGGTGGGGAAATATTACATGAACACTGAAGCTTTCTTT. Protein: CARTPIPVGKYYMNTEAFF.

The chain couples TRBV5-4 to TRBJ2-2; D ambiguous. The germline CDR1 and CDR2 sequences are SGHNT and YYREEE (reference sequence). The CDR3 sequence is 12 residues long. Trimming shortened V by 1 base and J by 7 bases, and 5 bases separated the two germline ends. The CDR3 here is CASSLIGGELFF. CDR3 DNA sequence: TGTGCCAGCAGCTTGATCGGCGGGGAGCTGTTTTTT.

The V and J genes are TRBV4-2 and TRBJ2-1; 8 bases map to TRBD1. Germline V gene lookup returns CDR1 LGHNA and CDR2 YNFKEQ. The CDR3 loop spans 15 amino acids. Trimming cost V 6 bases and J 0 bases; bases outside gene matches: 4. The CDR3 DNA follows: TGTGCCAGCAGTTCCGGGACAGGCTCCTACAATGAGCAGTTCTTC. Amino acid sequence: CASSSGTGSYNEQFF.

The chain employs TRBV7-9 and TRBJ1-5; TRBD1 might be the D (5 bases). Trimming stripped 5 bases from V and 6 bases from J, with 23 bases between. In germline, CDR1 is SEHNR, CDR2 FQNEAQ (reference sequence). The CDR3 loop spans 17 amino acids. This chain's CDR3 is CASSTPPGPGIGQPQHF. The CDR3 coding sequence is TGTGCCAGCAGCACCCCTCCGGGACCGGGAATAGGTCAGCCCCAGCATTTT. Full variable domain (rest looked up from reference TRBV7-9 and TRBJ1-5): DTGVSQNPRHKITKRGQNVTFRCDPISEHNRLYWYRQTLGQGPEFLTYFQNEAQLEKSRLLSDRFSAERPKGSFSTLEIQRTEQGDSAMYLCASSTPPGPGIGQPQHFGDGTRLSIL.

This clone has more than one count but fewer than ten. V usage is TRBV5-1 and J usage is TRBJ1-1, with TRBD1 as a possible D gene (5 bases). This CDR3 region has 14 residues. Trimming pared 5 bases from V and 11 bases from J, leaving 22 bases between. CDR1 is SGHRS, CDR2 YFSETQ, per germline. CDR3 DNA sequence: TGCGCCAGCAGGCAGGGCATGAGTTCGTCGTGGGCTTTCTTT. This translates into CASRQGMSSSWAFF.

The chain combines TRBV18 with TRBJ2-3, with 9 nucleotides matching TRBD1. CDR1 and CDR2 (germline): KGHSH, LQKENI. J lost 5 bases, V lost 5 bases, and 5 bases had no gene match. The CDR3 is made up of 14 amino acids. CDR3 loop: CASSMGQGGDTQYF. CDR3 DNA sequence: TGTGCCAGCTCAATGGGACAGGGCGGAGATACGCAGTATTTT.

This clone was counted only a few times. The rearrangement joins TRBV7-2 to TRBJ2-4; 9 bases are shared with TRBD2. Trimming at V came to 5 bases and at J to 4 bases, leaving 9 bases not matched to a gene. In germline, CDR1 is SGHTA, CDR2 FQGNSA. There are 16 residues in the CDR3. The CDR3 reads CASSPSNSGGKNIQYF. CDR3 sequence (DNA): TGTGCCAGCAGCCCCTCCAATAGCGGGGGTAAAAACATTCAGTACTTC.

V usage is TRBV14 and J usage is TRBJ1-2; 8 positions agree with TRBD1. With V trimmed by 4 bases and J by 8 bases, 15 bases remained unmatched. CDR1 is SGHDN and CDR2 is FVKESK in the germline V gene. The CDR3 runs 16 residues. The CDR3 reads CASSLSRTGTGRGYTF. The DNA of the CDR3 is TGTGCCAGCAGCCTTTCACGTACCGGGACAGGTCGAGGCTACACCTTC.

The chain couples TRBV11-2 to TRBJ1-2, with 8 bases matching TRBD1. Looked up from germline, CDR1 is SGHAT and CDR2 is FQNNGV. The J segment lost 8 bases and the V segment lost 5 bases, leaving 7 bases of the junction unmatched. CDR3 length equals 13 residues. Written as DNA, the CDR3 is TGTGCCAGCAGCGTGGACAGGGTCCGGGGCTACACCTTC. Encoded protein: CASSVDRVRGYTF.

The chain carries TRBV5-6 and TRBJ2-7, with TRBD2 identical over 7 bases. The V segment lost 4 bases and the J segment 7 bases; nucleotides outside the gene matches: 8. Germline V lookup: CDR1 SGHDT, CDR2 YYEEEE. This CDR3 has 13 amino acids. The CDR3: CASSPRGVREQYF. CDR3 sequence (DNA): TGTGCCAGCAGCCCTCGGGGGGTTCGGGAGCAGTACTTC.

The chain has TRBV9 and TRBJ1-1, with D unclear. V was pared by 4 bases and J by 6 bases, with 13 bases between. CDR3 size: 13 residues. The germline gives CDR1 SGDLS, CDR2 YYNGEE. In nucleotides, the CDR3 is TGTGCCAGCAGCCCCCGAGTCGGCCCTGAAGCTTTCTTT. This gives the protein CASSPRVGPEAFF.

The CDR3 DNA reads TGTGCCAGCAGCGGAATGGGACAGAAGTTCTTC. Translated: CASSGMGQKFF. This chain joins TRBV7-2 and TRBJ2-1, with 7 bases aligning to TRBD1. This CDR3 region has 11 residues. J gave up 14 bases and V 5 bases, and 6 bases lay outside the gene matches. CDR1 SGHTA and CDR2 FQGNSA come from the germline V gene.

This clone has more than one count but fewer than ten. V is TRBV28 and J is TRBJ1-2; no definite D call. Trimming removed 3 bases from V and 8 bases from J, with 7 bases in between. There are 11 residues in the CDR3. CDR1 MDHEN and CDR2 SYDVKM come from the germline V gene. CDR3: CASSFHEGYTF. Written as DNA, the CDR3 is TGTGCCAGCAGTTTTCACGAGGGCTACACCTTC.

The chain links TRBV28 to TRBJ1-5; D remains ambiguous. CDR3 size: 15 residues. Germline lookup yields CDR1 MDHEN and CDR2 SYDVKM. Trimming removed 3 bases from V and 2 bases from J, with 11 bases in between. The CDR3 sequence is CASSFVGVCNQPQHF. CDR3 sequence (DNA): TGTGCCAGCAGTTTCGTCGGGGTTTGCAATCAGCCCCAGCATTTT.

This clone was seen a handful of times. The gene calls are TRBV19 and TRBJ1-2, with a tentative D call TRBD1 (6 bases). Trimming took 3 bases from V and 6 from J, leaving 11 bases between them. Looked up from germline, CDR1 is LNHDA and CDR2 is SQIVND (reference sequence). This CDR3 contains 13 residues. For the CDR3, the DNA is TGTGCCAGTAGTATTTCCCCAGGGGATGGCTACACCTTC. Its protein product is CASSISPGDGYTF.

Written as DNA, the CDR3 is TGTGCCAGCAGCTCCGGTGGGACTAAGACGCAGTATTTT. Its protein is CASSSGGTKTQYF. The rearrangement links TRBV5-6 to TRBJ2-3; 7 bases align to TRBD2. CDR3 length: 13 amino acids. Germline V gene data show CDR1 as SGHDT and CDR2 as YYEEEE. After removal of 3 bases from V and 9 bases from J, the junction contained 7 bases not matched to a gene.

This clone was observed many times. V gene TRBV7-9 combines with J gene TRBJ1-1; perhaps TRBD1 as D (6 bases). This CDR3 region has 13 residues. The V gene lost 5 bases and the J gene lost 5 bases, with 12 bases spanning the gap. Germline CDR1 SEHNR, CDR2 FQNEAQ (reference sequence). In nucleotides, the CDR3 is TGTGCCAGCAGCCCTGGACAGTTGACTGAAGCTTTCTTT. This encodes CASSPGQLTEAFF.

The chain has TRBV7-2 and TRBJ2-1; 7 positions match TRBD2. Germline V gene sequence: CDR1 SGHTA, CDR2 FQGNSA. The CDR3 totals 16 residues. V was clipped by 3 bases and J by 0 bases; unmatched bases: 5. This CDR3 is CASSLGGDPSYNEQFF. In nucleotides, the CDR3 is TGTGCCAGCAGCTTGGGGGGGGATCCCTCCTACAATGAGCAGTTCTTC.

The J gene is TRBJ2-2, the V gene TRBV6-1; D not certain. V was clipped by 8 bases and J by 7 bases, with 8 bases between them. The CDR3 extends over 11 amino acids. Germline CDR1 is MNHNS and CDR2 is SASEGT. CDR3 sequence: CASFRVGELFF. In DNA, the CDR3 is TGTGCCAGCTTCCGGGTCGGGGAGCTGTTTTTT.

The V and J genes are TRBV5-1 and TRBJ2-1; D remains unclear. The V end lost 0 bases, the J end lost 7 bases, and 11 bases lay between the germline ends. This CDR3 region has 14 residues. Germline V gene lookup returns CDR1 SGHRS and CDR2 YFSETQ. The DNA for the CDR3 is TGCGCCAGCAGCTTGGGTGAGGTTTCTAATGAGCAGTTCTTC. The encoded protein is CASSLGEVSNEQFF.